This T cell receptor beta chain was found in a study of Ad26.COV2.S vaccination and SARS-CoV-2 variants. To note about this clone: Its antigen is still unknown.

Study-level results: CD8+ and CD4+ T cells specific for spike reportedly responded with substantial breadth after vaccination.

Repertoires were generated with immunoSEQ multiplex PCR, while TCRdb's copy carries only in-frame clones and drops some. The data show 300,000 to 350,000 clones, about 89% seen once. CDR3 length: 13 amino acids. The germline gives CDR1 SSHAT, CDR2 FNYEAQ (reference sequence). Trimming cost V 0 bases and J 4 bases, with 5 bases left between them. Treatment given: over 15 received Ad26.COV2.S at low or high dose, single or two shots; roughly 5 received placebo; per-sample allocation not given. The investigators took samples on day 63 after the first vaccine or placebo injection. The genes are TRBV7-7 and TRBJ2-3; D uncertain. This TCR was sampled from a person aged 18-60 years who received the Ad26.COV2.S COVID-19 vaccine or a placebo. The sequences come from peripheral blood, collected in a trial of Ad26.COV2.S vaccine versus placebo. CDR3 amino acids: CASSLAVSDTQYF. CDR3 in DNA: TGTGCCAGCAGCTTAGCGGTCTCAGATACGCAGTATTTT.